The clone carrying this TCR beta chain was seen just once. The antigen is undetermined. Assay used: immunoSEQ multiplex PCR; TCRdb lists only in-frame clones, some missing. The table shows 65,000 to 70,000 clones, with about nine tenths occurring only once. Any history of autoimmune disease or systemic immunosuppression disqualified patients. This entry comes from a study of OX40 agonist ivuxolimab in advanced cancers. Study outcomes and limitations: By week 6 at 0.1 to 3.0 mg/kg, blood CD4+ and CD8+ T cells had expanded clonally. The mean number of expanded clones was higher in CD8+ T cells than in CD4+. Partial responders dosed at 0.1-3.0 mg/kg displayed clonal expansion ranking among the lowest.

Material: CD4+ or CD8+ T cells sorted from blood, obtained in a trial of the OX40 agonist ivuxolimab. This clonotype was obtained from an adult with an advanced solid tumor such as melanoma, head and neck, liver or kidney cancer.

The CDR3 DNA reads TGTGCCAGCAGCCAGCGCCTAGCCGGACAGGTTGGGAACTCTGGGGCCAACGTCCTGACTTTC. It specifies CASSQRLAGQVGNSGANVLTF. V usage is TRBV4-2 and J usage is TRBJ2-6; 7 bases map to TRBD1. The CDR3 runs to 21 residues. The V and J ends lost 3 bases and 0 bases, in that order; junction bases with no gene match: 17. Germline V gives CDR1 LGHNA, CDR2 YNFKEQ.